What follows describes a single T cell receptor beta chain. Here immunoSEQ multiplex PCR was the method, and the copy in TCRdb shows in-frame clones only, minus some. The sample holds 210,000 or so clones, approximately 81% seen once. The data originate from a study of blood T cell repertoires in COVID-19. Study in general: The samples span acute and convalescent COVID-19 from the United States, Italy and Spain.

Participant-reported clinical history was the basis for cohort assignment. CDR3 length equals 19 residues. Germline lookup yields CDR1 MGHRA and CDR2 YSYEKL. V lost 1 base, J lost 4 bases, and 25 bases lay in between. The sequenced material came from PBMCs or T cells enriched from blood (not recorded which). The receptor comes from a woman aged 45 to 65 with acute COVID-19. The chain has TRBV4-1 and TRBJ1-1, with D perhaps TRBD1 (6 bases). Here the CDR3 DNA reads TGCGCCAGCAGCCAAGGTCTTTTGAGTACAGGGCAAGGAGGCACTGAAGCTTTCTTT. Translating gives CASSQGLLSTGQGGTEAFF.